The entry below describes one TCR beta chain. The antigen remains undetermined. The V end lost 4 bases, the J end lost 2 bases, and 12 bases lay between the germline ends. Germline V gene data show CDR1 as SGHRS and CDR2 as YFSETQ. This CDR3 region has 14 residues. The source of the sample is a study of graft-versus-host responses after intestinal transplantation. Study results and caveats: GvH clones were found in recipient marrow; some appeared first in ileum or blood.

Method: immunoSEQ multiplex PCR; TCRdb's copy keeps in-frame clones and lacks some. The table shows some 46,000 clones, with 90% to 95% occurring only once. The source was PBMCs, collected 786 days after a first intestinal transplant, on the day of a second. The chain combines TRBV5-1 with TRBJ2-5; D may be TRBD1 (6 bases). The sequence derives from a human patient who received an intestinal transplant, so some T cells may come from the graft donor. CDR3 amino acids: CASSTGQLQETQYF. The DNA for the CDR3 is TGCGCCAGCAGCACCGGACAGTTGCAAGAGACCCAGTACTTC.